The source of this T cell receptor (beta chain) is a study of T cell changes during pregnancy in multiple sclerosis. Using immunoSEQ multiplex PCR, the repertoire was profiled, and TCRdb retains in-frame clones only, with some absent. Of approximately 60,000 clones listed, around 94% were seen once; the top ten hold about 3.5%. The CDR3 contains 11 residues. The V end lost 4 bases, the J end lost 8 bases, and 11 bases lay between the germline ends. Germline CDR1 GTSNPN, CDR2 SVGIG (reference sequence). This sequence originates from a female donor with multiple sclerosis, enrolled in a pregnancy study. Sequences were derived from CD8+ T cells from peripheral blood mononuclear cells, sampled in the third trimester of pregnancy. V and J are TRBV30 and TRBJ1-2; possible D gene TRBD1, 5 bases. CDR3 region: CAWMTDIGYTF. The DNA for the CDR3 is TGTGCCTGGATGACAGATATAGGCTACACCTTC.